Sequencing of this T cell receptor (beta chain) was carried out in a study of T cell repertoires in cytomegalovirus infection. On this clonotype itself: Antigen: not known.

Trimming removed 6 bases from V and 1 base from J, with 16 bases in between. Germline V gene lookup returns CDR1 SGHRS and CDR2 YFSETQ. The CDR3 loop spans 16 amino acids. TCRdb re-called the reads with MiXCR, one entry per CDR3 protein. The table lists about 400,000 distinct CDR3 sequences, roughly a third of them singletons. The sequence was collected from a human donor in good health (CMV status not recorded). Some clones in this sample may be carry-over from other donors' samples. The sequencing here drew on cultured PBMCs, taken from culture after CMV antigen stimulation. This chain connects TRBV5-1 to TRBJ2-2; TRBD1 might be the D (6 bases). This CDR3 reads CASIAGQGLNTGELFF. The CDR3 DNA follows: TGCGCCAGCATCGCTGGGCAGGGGTTGAACACCGGGGAGCTGTTTTTT.